This T cell receptor beta chain was captured by sequencing in a study of cytomegalovirus exposure and HLA in healthy donors. About the study: A data release that came early held 80 million or so unique TCRs from HLA-typed donors. Study results and limitations: Most subjects had HLA-A and HLA-B alleles reportedly predicted accurately by TCR beta sequences. A later analysis linked around 15,000 TCR beta sequences to HLA alleles at 0.05 false discovery rate.

Comment on this clone: Antigen: not known.

The germline V gene encodes CDR1 GTSNPN and CDR2 SVGIG (reference sequence). The CDR3 covers 15 residues. With V trimmed by 1 base and J by 0 bases, 3 bases remained unmatched. PCR was performed using 60 Vbeta and 13 Jbeta primers. Clones were sequenced by immunoSEQ multiplex PCR, and TCRdb holds only the in-frame ones, with some missing. The table shows some 200,000 clones, with about 88% occurring only once. Sequencing input: PBMCs. V is TRBV30 and J is TRBJ2-3; 8 positions agree with TRBD1. This clonotype originated in a girl in the first two years of life in good health and CMV-seronegative. As DNA, the CDR3 is TGTGCCTGGAGTGCAGGGGGCGCCAGCACAGATACGCAGTATTTT. Protein sequence: CAWSAGGASTDTQYF.